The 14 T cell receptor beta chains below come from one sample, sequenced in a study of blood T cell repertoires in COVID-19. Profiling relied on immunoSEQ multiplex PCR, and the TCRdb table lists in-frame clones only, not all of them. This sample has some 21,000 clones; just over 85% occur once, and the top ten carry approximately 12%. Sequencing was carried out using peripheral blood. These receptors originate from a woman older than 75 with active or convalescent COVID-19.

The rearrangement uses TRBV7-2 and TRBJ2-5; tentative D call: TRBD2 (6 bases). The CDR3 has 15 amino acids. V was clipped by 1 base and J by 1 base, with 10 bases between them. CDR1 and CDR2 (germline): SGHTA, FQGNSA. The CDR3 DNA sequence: TGTGCCAGCAGCTTAGTTATTAGCGGCCAAGAGACCCAGTACTTC. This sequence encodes CASSLVISGQETQYF.

The CDR3, as DNA: TGTGCCAGTAGTCCCCAGAGGGGACAGGGTTACAATGAGCAGTTCTTC. Translating it yields CASSPQRGQGYNEQFF. The chain couples TRBV19 to TRBJ2-1; the match to TRBD1 covers 9 bases. CDR3 length: 16 residues. Germline CDR1 LNHDA, CDR2 SQIVND (reference sequence). With 5 bases clipped from V and 4 bases from J, the junction kept 9 bases outside the gene matches.

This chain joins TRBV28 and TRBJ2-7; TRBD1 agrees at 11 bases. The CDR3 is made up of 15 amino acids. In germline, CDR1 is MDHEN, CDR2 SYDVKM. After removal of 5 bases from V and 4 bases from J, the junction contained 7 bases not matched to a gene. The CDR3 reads CASSISGTGGYEQYF. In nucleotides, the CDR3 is TGTGCCAGCAGTATATCCGGGACAGGGGGATACGAGCAGTACTTC.

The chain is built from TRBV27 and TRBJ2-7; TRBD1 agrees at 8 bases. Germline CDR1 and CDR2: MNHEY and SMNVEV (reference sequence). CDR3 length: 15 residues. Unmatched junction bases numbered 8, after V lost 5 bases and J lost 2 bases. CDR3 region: CASSEDRGLPYEQYF. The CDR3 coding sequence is TGTGCCAGCAGTGAAGACAGGGGTTTACCCTACGAGCAGTACTTC.

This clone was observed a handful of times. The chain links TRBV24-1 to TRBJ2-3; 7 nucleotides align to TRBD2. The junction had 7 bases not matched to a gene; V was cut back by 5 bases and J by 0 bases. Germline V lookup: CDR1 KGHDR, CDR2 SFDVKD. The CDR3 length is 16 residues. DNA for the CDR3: TGTGCCACCAGTGGCCCGGGACTACCTAGCACAGATACGCAGTATTTT. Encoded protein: CATSGPGLPSTDTQYF.

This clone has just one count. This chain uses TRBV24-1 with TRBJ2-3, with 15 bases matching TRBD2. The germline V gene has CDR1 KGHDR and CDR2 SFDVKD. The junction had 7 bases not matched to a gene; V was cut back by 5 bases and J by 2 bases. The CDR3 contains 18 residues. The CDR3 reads CATSGAGLAGGLTDTQYF. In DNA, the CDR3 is TGTGCCACCAGTGGTGCAGGACTAGCGGGGGGGCTCACAGATACGCAGTATTTT.

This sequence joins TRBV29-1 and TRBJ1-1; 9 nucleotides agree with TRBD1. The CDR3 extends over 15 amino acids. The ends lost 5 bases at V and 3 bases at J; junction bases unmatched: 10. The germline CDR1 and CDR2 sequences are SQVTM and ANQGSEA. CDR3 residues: CSVLGQGGKDTEAFF. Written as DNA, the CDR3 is TGCAGCGTTTTGGGACAGGGAGGAAAGGACACTGAAGCTTTCTTT.

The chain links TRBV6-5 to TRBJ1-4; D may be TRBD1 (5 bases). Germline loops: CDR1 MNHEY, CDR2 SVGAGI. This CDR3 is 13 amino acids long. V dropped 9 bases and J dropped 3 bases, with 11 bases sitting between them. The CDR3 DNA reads TGTGCCAGTTACAGGAGATCTAATGAAAAACTGTTTTTT. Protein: CASYRRSNEKLFF.

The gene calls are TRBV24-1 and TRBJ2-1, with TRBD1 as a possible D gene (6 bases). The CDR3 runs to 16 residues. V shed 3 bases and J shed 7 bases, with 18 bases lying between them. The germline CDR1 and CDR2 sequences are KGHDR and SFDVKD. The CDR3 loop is CATSDGAARGRNEQFF. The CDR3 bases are TGTGCCACCAGTGATGGCGCGGCCAGGGGTCGTAATGAGCAGTTCTTC.

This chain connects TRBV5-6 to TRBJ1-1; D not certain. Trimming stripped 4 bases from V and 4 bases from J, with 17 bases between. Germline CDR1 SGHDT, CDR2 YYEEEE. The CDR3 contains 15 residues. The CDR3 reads CASSRRDLRGTEAFF. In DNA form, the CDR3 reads TGTGCCAGCAGCCGTCGAGATCTTCGAGGCACTGAAGCTTTCTTT.

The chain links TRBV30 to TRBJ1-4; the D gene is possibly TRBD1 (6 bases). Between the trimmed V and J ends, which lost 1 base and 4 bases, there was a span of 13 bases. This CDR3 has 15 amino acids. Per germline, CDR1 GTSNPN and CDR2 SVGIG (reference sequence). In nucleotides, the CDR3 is TGTGCCTGGAGTGACGGGGACAAATATAATGAAAAACTGTTTTTT. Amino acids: CAWSDGDKYNEKLFF.

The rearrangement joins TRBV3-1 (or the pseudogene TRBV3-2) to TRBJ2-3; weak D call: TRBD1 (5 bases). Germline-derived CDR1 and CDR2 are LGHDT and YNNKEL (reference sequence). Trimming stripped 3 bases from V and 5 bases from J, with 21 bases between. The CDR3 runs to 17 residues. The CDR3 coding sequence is TGTGCCAGCAGCCACAGAATACAGGCGGACGGAAGAGATACGCAGTATTTT. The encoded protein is CASSHRIQADGRDTQYF.

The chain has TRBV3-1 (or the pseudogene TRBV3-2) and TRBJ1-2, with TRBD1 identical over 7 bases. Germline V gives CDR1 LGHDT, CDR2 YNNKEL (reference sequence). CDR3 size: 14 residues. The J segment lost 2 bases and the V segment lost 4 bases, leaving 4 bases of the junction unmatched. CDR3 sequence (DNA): TGTGCCAGCAGCCGGACAGGCCGAAACTATGGCTACACCTTC. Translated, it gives CASSRTGRNYGYTF.

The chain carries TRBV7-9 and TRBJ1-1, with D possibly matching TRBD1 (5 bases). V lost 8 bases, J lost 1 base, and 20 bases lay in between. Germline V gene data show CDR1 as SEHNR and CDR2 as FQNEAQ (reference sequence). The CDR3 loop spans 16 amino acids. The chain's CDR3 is CASPPQNLTGNTEAFF. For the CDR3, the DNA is TGTGCCAGCCCACCCCAGAACCTCACAGGGAACACTGAAGCTTTCTTT.